This T cell receptor beta chain was recovered during a study of PD-1 blockade in mismatch repair-deficient tumors (dated by TCRdb to 2017 to 2019). Regarding the complete study: Between September 2013 and September 2016, the trial enrolled around 89 consecutive patients with approximately twelve mismatch repair-deficient cancer types, every one of whom had been previously treated and was progressing. Tumor-associated T cell clones in the peripheral blood of patients responding to PD-1 blockade were tracked using deep sequencing of TCR CDR3 regions.

As encoded in the germline V gene (reference sequence), CDR1 is SGHAT while CDR2 is FQDESV. Trimming at the junction amounts to 1 base on V and 4 bases on J, and the germline ends lie 23 bases apart. The CDR3 spans 19 residues, from the cysteine through the phenylalanine. Just CDR3 DNA is preserved here, 57 bases in frame from base 1. Library method: the immunoSEQ multiplex PCR assay. TCRdb re-hosts the immuneACCESS table, in-frame sequences only. Its copies lack some clones; in the studies checked, an unresolved V gene accounts for under half of them, and the cause for the rest is not known. In all, the sample holds 85,000 to 130,000 clones, and 82% of those were seen once. The ten top clones hold 6.3% of the sample. Points the paper makes about the study in general: After pembrolizumab, tumor-resident clones, which were often undetectable in blood before treatment, expanded rapidly and then contracted, generally ahead of radiologic responses.

About this clone itself: Its cognate antigen has yet to be identified. Base qualities were left out, and no much larger clone turns up one base away.

For each enrolled patient, mismatch repair deficiency was established using either polymerase chain reaction or immunohistochemistry. A few patients who responded to pembrolizumab therapy underwent TCR sequencing. In the phase II trial, pembrolizumab PD-1 blockade was tested prospectively in advanced mismatch repair-deficient cancers, no matter which tissue of origin the cancers came from. Peripheral blood T cell samples were serially collected before and at multiple times after PD-1 blockade was started. Blood sampling times were reported as weeks after the first pembrolizumab dose. The starting material was peripheral blood, obtained 36 weeks after starting pembrolizumab. This TCR came from an adult with mismatch repair-deficient cancer. Rearrangement joined TRBV11-1 to TRBJ2-1; the D region possibly corresponds to TRBD2 (6 bases align). CDR3 protein: CASSLGDVAGTGIYNEQFF. The nucleotides read TGTGCCAGCAGCTTAGGGGACGTGGCGGGGACGGGTATATACAATGAGCAGTTCTTC.